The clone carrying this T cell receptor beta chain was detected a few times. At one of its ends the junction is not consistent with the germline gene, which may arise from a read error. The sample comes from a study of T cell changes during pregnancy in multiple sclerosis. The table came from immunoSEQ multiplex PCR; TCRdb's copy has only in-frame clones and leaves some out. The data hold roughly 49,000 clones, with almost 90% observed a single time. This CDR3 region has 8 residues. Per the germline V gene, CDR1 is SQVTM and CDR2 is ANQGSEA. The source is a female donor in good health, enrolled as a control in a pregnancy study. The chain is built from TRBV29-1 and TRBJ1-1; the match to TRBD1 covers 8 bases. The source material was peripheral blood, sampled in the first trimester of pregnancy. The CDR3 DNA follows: TGCAGCGATGCGACAGGGGAATTT. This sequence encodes CSDATGEF.